A selection of T cell receptor beta chains follows, all from one sample in a study of OX40 agonist ivuxolimab in advanced cancers. Profiling relied on immunoSEQ multiplex PCR, and the TCRdb table lists in-frame clones only, not all of them. Seen here are fewer than 65,000 clones, 70% to 90% observed once, and the top ten hold just under 0.35%. Sequences were derived from CD4+ or CD8+ T cells sorted from blood, sampled in a trial of the OX40 agonist ivuxolimab. These receptors originate from an adult with an advanced solid tumor such as melanoma, head and neck, liver or kidney cancer. Each CDR3 is given with its conserved first and last residue. D genes are given only for firm matches. The size entry is marked missing in some rows and otherwise reads once, few, many or a size class.

CDR3 DNA	CDR3 protein	D gene	J gene	CDR3 length	clone size	V gene
TGCGCCAGCAGCGCCCACCGGGACAGGGGGCTCTACGAGCAGTACTTC	CASSAHRDRGLYEQYF	TRBD1	TRBJ2-7	16	.	TRBV5-1
TGTGCCAGCAGCACGCCACCGGGACAGGGGGGCGATGAGCAGTTCTTC	CASSTPPGQGGDEQFF	TRBD1	TRBJ2-1	16	.	TRBV5-4
TGTGCCAGCAGTGGGCAGTGGAACACTGAAGCTTTCTTT	CASSGQWNTEAFF	.	TRBJ1-1	13	.	TRBV2
TGTGCCAGCAGCTTAGACGTTACGGCCATGGGCGGATGGGAGCAGTACTTC	CASSLDVTAMGGWEQYF	.	TRBJ2-7	17	.	TRBV11-2
TGCGCCAGCAGGGCCGGGACAGGGGGCGGAGAGACCCAGTACTTC	CASRAGTGGGETQYF	TRBD1	TRBJ2-5	15	.	TRBV5-1
TGTGCCAGCAGTGAACAGGGGGCGAATTCACCCCTCCACTTT	CASSEQGANSPLHF	TRBD1	TRBJ1-6	14	.	TRBV6-1
TGTGCCAGCAGCTTACGCGGGGGGGCCGCGGATACGCAGTATTTT	CASSLRGGAADTQYF	TRBD2	TRBJ2-3	15	.	TRBV7-2
TGTGCCAGCAGTTACAATGTCCGGGGGAGCGGCTACACCTTC	CASSYNVRGSGYTF	.	TRBJ1-2	14	once	TRBV6-5
TGTGCTAGCAGCGGGACAGGGGAGGTGTCGTTAACAGATACGCAGTATTTT	CASSGTGEVSLTDTQYF	TRBD1	TRBJ2-3	17	.	TRBV5-5
TGTGCCAGCAGGGGGACTAGCGGGGGCACAGATACGCAGTATTTT	CASRGTSGGTDTQYF	TRBD2	TRBJ2-3	15	.	TRBV28
TGTGCCATCCAGGGGGCAGGCAATCAGCCCCAGCATTTT	CAIQGAGNQPQHF	TRBD1	TRBJ1-5	13	.	TRBV10-3
TGTGCCAGCAGCTTAGGTGGGGGCAGGACCCAGCCCCAGCATTTT	CASSLGGGRTQPQHF	.	TRBJ1-5	15	few	TRBV7-9
TGTGCCAGCAGCGAAGGGGTCGGGACAGTCTACGAGCAGTACTTC	CASSEGVGTVYEQYF	TRBD1	TRBJ2-7	15	.	TRBV25-1
TGTGCCAGCAGGTCCCCGGGACGGGCTTCCTACGAGCAGTACTTC	CASRSPGRASYEQYF	.	TRBJ2-7	15	.	TRBV2
TGTGCCAGCAGTTTAACCGGGGAGCTGTTTTTT	CASSLTGELFF	.	TRBJ2-2	11	.	TRBV28
TGTGCCAGCTCACCGGGCAGGGGGCTTTACTATGGCTACACCTTC	CASSPGRGLYYGYTF	TRBD1	TRBJ1-2	15	.	TRBV18
TGTGCCATCAGACCTACGGACAGCGGTAATTCACCCCTCCACTTT	CAIRPTDSGNSPLHF	.	TRBJ1-6	15	.	TRBV10-3
TGTGCCAGCGGGGACGGCTTAGGGCGTCCAGGGGAGACCCAGTACTTC	CASGDGLGRPGETQYF	.	TRBJ2-5	16	.	TRBV27
TGTGCCAGTAAAGAAGGGATGCCTTCACCCCTCCACTTT	CASKEGMPSPLHF	.	TRBJ1-6	13	few	TRBV19
TGTGCCAGTCGCTTTCACTCTGGAAACACCATATATTTT	CASRFHSGNTIYF	.	TRBJ1-3	13	.	TRBV19
TGTGCCAGCAGCATGGCCCGACAGAGAGAAGAGACCCAGTACTTC	CASSMARQREETQYF	.	TRBJ2-5	15	.	TRBV7-2
TGTGCCAGCAGGAACGGGGTCTATGGCTACACCTTC	CASRNGVYGYTF	.	TRBJ1-2	12	.	TRBV6-1
TGTGCCAGCAGCTTAGGTTTGGCGGCTTTTAATCAGCCCCAGCATTTT	CASSLGLAAFNQPQHF	.	TRBJ1-5	16	.	TRBV7-9
TGTGCCAGTAGTATAGATCAGGGGCGAAAGACCCAGTACTTC	CASSIDQGRKTQYF	.	TRBJ2-5	14	.	TRBV19
TGTGCCAGCAGCTTGGAAGGGGGGCCCCAGAATTTT	CASSLEGGPQNF	.	TRBJ1-5	12	.	TRBV5-6
TGTACCAGCAGCAGGGGACAGGGTGGCAATGAGCAGTTCTTC	CTSSRGQGGNEQFF	TRBD1	TRBJ2-1	14	.	TRBV11-2
TGTGCCACCTTGGGACAAAGCTCCTACGAGCAGTACTTC	CATLGQSSYEQYF	.	TRBJ2-7	13	.	TRBV10-3
TGTGCCTGGAGTGTACTTCAGGGTCTTCAGCCCCAGCATTTT	CAWSVLQGLQPQHF	.	TRBJ1-5	14	.	TRBV30
TGTGCCAGCAGTTTATTCACACCACCCTACGAGCAGTACTTC	CASSLFTPPYEQYF	.	TRBJ2-7	14	.	TRBV28
TGTGCCAGCACCCCGGGGTTGGCCGGGGAGCTGTTTTTT	CASTPGLAGELFF	.	TRBJ2-2	13	few	TRBV27